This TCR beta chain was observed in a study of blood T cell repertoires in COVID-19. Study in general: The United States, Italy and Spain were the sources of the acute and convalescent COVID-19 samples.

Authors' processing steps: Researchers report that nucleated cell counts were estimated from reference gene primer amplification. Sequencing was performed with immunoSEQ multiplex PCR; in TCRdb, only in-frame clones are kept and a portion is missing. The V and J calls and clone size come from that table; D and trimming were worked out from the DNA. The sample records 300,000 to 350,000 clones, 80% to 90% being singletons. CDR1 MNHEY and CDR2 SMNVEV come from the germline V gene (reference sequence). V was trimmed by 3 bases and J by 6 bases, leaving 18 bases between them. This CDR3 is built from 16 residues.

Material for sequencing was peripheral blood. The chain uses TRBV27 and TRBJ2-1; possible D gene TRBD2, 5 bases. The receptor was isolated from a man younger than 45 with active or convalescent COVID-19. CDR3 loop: CASSFTRRPAANEQFF. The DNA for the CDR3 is TGTGCCAGCAGTTTTACCCGGAGGCCCGCTGCCAATGAGCAGTTCTTC.